The subject of this entry is one T cell receptor beta chain. There is no known antigen for this receptor. The sample holds no much larger clone one base away, and base qualities are not on file. This entry comes from a study of T-cell reconstitution after alpha-beta-depleted transplantation in children (dated by TCRdb to the mid-2010s). Background on the whole study: T-cell immune reconstitution after TCRalphabeta/CD19-depleted allogeneic hematopoietic cell transplantation in children was quantitatively tracked in the study by means of TCR repertoire profiling.

Library preparation used PCR. Sequencing instrument: Illumina HiSeq 2500. Molecular barcoding was employed in the preparation of TCR libraries, with unique molecular identifiers being used to normalize TCRbeta repertoire quantification. Through fastp at Q25 and MiXCR, TCRdb rebuilt clones from the public reads, retaining in-frame beta chains. Rows matching on CDR3 protein sequence are summarized as one entry with the most common DNA and genes. The sample contains some 500,000 distinct CDR3 sequences, approximately 29% of them found a single time. Jointly, the top ten make up 2% to 3% of the sample. In the germline V gene, CDR1 corresponds to LGHNA and CDR2 to YNFKEQ. The CDR3 covers 22 residues, taking in both the cysteine and the phenylalanine. Of all the DNA, just the CDR3 is kept, 66 bases in frame from base 1. Trimmed from V: 0 bases; trimmed from J: 1 base; junction bases lacking a gene match: 16.

The specimen was PBMCs from the stem cell graft donor, collected from the stem cell graft. The receptor chain draws on TRBV4-2 and TRBJ2-1, and TRBD2 matches 12 of the central bases. This clonotype was sampled from a human donor who donated a stem cell graft to a child with aplastic anemia. In nucleotide form, the sequence is TGTGCCAGCAGCCAAGAGCCCCGGCGGGGACTAGCGGGCTGGCGGTCCTACAATGAGCAGTTCTTC. Its protein is CASSQEPRRGLAGWRSYNEQFF.